These 17 T cell receptor beta chains were all obtained from the same sample, sequenced in a study of blood T cell repertoires in COVID-19. Profiling relied on immunoSEQ multiplex PCR, and the TCRdb table lists in-frame clones only, not all of them. The sample contains over 15,000 clones, approximately 76% of which appear only once. Sequenced sample: peripheral blood. The source of these receptors is a man aged 70-80 years with active or convalescent COVID-19.

The chain is built from TRBV19 and TRBJ2-2; no reliable D call. The length of the CDR3 is 13 residues. CDR1 and CDR2 (germline): LNHDA, SQIVND (reference sequence). The V and J ends lost 7 bases and 1 base respectively, with 7 bases between them. The CDR3 region is CASKNQNTGELFF. The CDR3 DNA is TGTGCCAGTAAAAATCAGAACACCGGGGAGCTGTTTTTT.

This clone showed up just once. This chain connects TRBV11-1 to TRBJ2-5, with D possibly matching TRBD1 (5 bases). V gave up 4 bases and J gave up 3 bases, with 9 bases separating them. Germline loops: CDR1 SGHAT, CDR2 FQDESV (reference sequence). This CDR3 is built from 13 residues. The CDR3: CASSSSGKETQYF. For the CDR3, the DNA is TGTGCCAGCAGCTCTTCAGGGAAAGAGACCCAGTACTTC.

The V gene is TRBV29-1, the J gene TRBJ2-5, with 11 bases lining up with TRBD2. J lost 1 base, V lost 3 bases, and 7 bases had no gene match. The CDR3 sequence is 16 residues long. CDR1 SQVTM and CDR2 ANQGSEA come from the germline V gene. CDR3 bases: TGCAGCGTTGACATGAGGGGGACTAGCGGCCAAGAGACCCAGTACTTC. Translation gives CSVDMRGTSGQETQYF.

The gene calls are TRBV5-1 and TRBJ2-2, with D possibly being TRBD2 (5 bases). V lost 2 bases, J lost 7 bases, and 15 bases lay in between. The CDR3 is 15 residues long. Germline CDR1 is SGHRS and CDR2 is YFSETQ. Written as DNA, the CDR3 is TGCGCCAGCAGCTTAAGGACCCCGCGGGTCGGGGAGCTGTTTTTT. Its translation: CASSLRTPRVGELFF. The variable domain in full, completed from reference TRBV5-1 and TRBJ2-2, reads KAGVTQTPRYLIKTRGQQVTLSCSPISGHRSVSWYQQTPGQGLQFLFEYFSETQRNKGNFPGRFSGRQFSNSRSEMNVSTLELGDSALYLCASSLRTPRVGELFFGEGSRLTVL.

The V gene is TRBV5-4, the J gene TRBJ1-2; D unresolved. Germline V gene data show CDR1 as SGHNT and CDR2 as YYREEE (reference sequence). This CDR3 has 13 amino acids. Deletions cut 4 bases from V and 8 bases from J, with 15 bases between. The DNA for the CDR3 is TGTGCCAGCAGCACCGATGAAAAAAGCGGCTACACCTTC. This sequence encodes CASSTDEKSGYTF.

This clone was counted a few times. This rearrangement joins TRBV5-4 to TRBJ2-7, with D possibly matching TRBD1 (6 bases). Trimming took off 2 bases at V and 0 bases at J, with 9 bases between the two ends. Germline V CDR1 and CDR2: SGHNT, YYREEE (reference sequence). This CDR3 has 14 amino acids. The CDR3 protein is CASSFKGGSYEQYF. As DNA, the CDR3 is TGTGCCAGCAGCTTTAAAGGGGGCTCCTACGAGCAGTACTTC.

The sample holds one count of this clone. This chain uses TRBV6-5 with TRBJ2-5; D gene unclear. The CDR3 loop spans 14 amino acids. Germline CDR1 is MNHEY and CDR2 is SVGAGI. Trimming cost V 2 bases and J 2 bases, with 9 bases left between them. The CDR3 DNA sequence: TGTGCCAGCAGTTACACTGTATTGCAAGAGACCCAGTACTTC. This sequence encodes CASSYTVLQETQYF.

The chain links TRBV5-1 to TRBJ2-1; 8 nucleotides line up with TRBD2. Germline CDR1 is SGHRS and CDR2 is YFSETQ. The CDR3 is 15 residues long. V shed 0 bases and J 8 bases; nucleotides not matched to a gene: 7. The CDR3 here is CASSLVGGGPHEQFF. CDR3 coding DNA: TGCGCCAGCAGCTTGGTTGGCGGGGGGCCCCATGAGCAGTTCTTC.

This chain links TRBV30 with TRBJ1-3; D may be TRBD1 (5 bases). Germline V gene data show CDR1 as GTSNPN and CDR2 as SVGIG (reference sequence). This CDR3 region has 15 residues. Trimming took 0 bases from V and 1 from J, leaving 10 bases between them. DNA of the CDR3: TGTGCCTGGAGTGTTATGGGGGGGTCTGGAAACACCATATATTTT. This codes for CAWSVMGGSGNTIYF.

This clone came up once. J is TRBJ2-5 and V is TRBV7-8, with 12 positions matching TRBD2. The germline CDR1 and CDR2 sequences are SGHVS and FQNEAQ. The CDR3 consists of 15 residues. Unmatched junction bases numbered 13, after V lost 6 bases and J lost 11 bases. The CDR3 DNA reads as TGTGCCAGCAGTCGATTCCTAGCGGGGGGGCCATCACAGTACTTC. Residues: CASSRFLAGGPSQYF.

CDR3 amino acids: CATTLRAGETQYF. CDR3 bases: TGTGCCACCACCCTAAGAGCGGGGGAGACCCAGTACTTC. V usage is TRBV15 and J usage is TRBJ2-5, with 7 bases fitting TRBD2. Trimming cost V 7 bases and J 5 bases; bases outside gene matches: 7. CDR1 and CDR2 (germline): LNHNV, YYDKDF (reference sequence). The CDR3 has 13 residues.

This sequence joins TRBV11-2 and TRBJ1-1, with TRBD1 matching over 7 bases. Germline CDR1 and CDR2: SGHAT and FQNNGV. The CDR3 has 14 residues. J lost 1 base, V lost 5 bases, and 4 bases had no gene match. The CDR3 spells CASSVGTANTEAFF. In DNA, the CDR3 is TGTGCCAGCAGCGTCGGGACAGCGAACACTGAAGCTTTCTTT.

The V gene is TRBV9, the J gene TRBJ1-2; D is perhaps TRBD1 (6 bases). The CDR3 totals 15 residues. Germline CDR1 is SGDLS and CDR2 is YYNGEE. Trimming removed 3 bases from V and 3 bases from J, with 15 bases in between. This chain's CDR3 is CASSAWSGDHYGYTF. CDR3 nucleotides: TGTGCCAGCAGCGCCTGGTCAGGGGATCACTATGGCTACACCTTC.

The chain uses TRBV7-2 and TRBJ2-1, with a weak D call TRBD2 (5 bases). The CDR3 covers 13 residues. V was trimmed by 5 bases and J by 9 bases, leaving 14 bases between them. The germline V gene has CDR1 SGHTA and CDR2 FQGNSA. CDR3 protein: CASSPFPGGEQFF. The CDR3 nucleotides are TGTGCCAGCAGCCCCTTTCCCGGAGGTGAGCAGTTCTTC.

This chain connects TRBV6-1 to TRBJ2-2, with D possibly being TRBD2 (6 bases). V lost 4 bases and J 0 bases, leaving 12 bases between the germline ends. The length of the CDR3 is 16 residues. Germline CDR1 and CDR2: MNHNS and SASEGT. Here the CDR3 reads CASSGQGLANTGELFF. The CDR3 DNA is TGTGCCAGCAGTGGCCAGGGACTTGCGAACACCGGGGAGCTGTTTTTT.

The V and J genes are TRBV2 and TRBJ2-3; the match to TRBD2 covers 12 bases. Germline CDR1 and CDR2: SNHLY and FYNNEI. V shed 4 bases, J shed 6 bases, and the junction held 2 bases outside the gene matches. The CDR3 runs 14 residues. The CDR3 protein is CASSGLAGADTQYF. In nucleotides, the CDR3 is TGTGCCAGCAGTGGACTAGCGGGAGCGGATACGCAGTATTTT.

This clone has a single count. The chain links TRBV14 to TRBJ2-5; D may be TRBD2 (6 bases). V was trimmed by 5 bases and J by 3 bases, leaving 10 bases between them. From germline, CDR1 is SGHDN and CDR2 FVKESK. This CDR3 is built from 13 residues. CDR3 nucleotide sequence: TGTGCCAGCAGCAGGGACTTCGAAGAGACCCAGTACTTC. Protein: CASSRDFEETQYF.